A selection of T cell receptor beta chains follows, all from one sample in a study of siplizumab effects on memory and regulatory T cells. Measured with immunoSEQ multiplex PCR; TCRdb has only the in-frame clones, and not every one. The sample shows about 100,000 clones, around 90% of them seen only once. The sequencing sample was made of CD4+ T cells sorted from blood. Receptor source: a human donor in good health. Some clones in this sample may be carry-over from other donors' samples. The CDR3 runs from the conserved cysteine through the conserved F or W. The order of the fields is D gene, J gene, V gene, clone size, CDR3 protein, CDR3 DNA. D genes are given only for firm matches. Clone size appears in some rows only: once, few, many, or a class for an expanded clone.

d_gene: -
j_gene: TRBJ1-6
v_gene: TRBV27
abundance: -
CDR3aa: CASRPRQKNSPLHF
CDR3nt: TGTGCCAGCAGACCTCGACAGAAAAATTCACCCCTCCACTTT

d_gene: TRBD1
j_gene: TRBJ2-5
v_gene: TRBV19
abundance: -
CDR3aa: CASSRGGVQETQYF
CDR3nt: TGTGCCAGTAGTAGAGGGGGCGTCCAAGAGACCCAGTACTTC

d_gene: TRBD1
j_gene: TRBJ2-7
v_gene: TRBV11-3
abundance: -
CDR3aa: CASSLGTGSNEQYF
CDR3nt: TGTGCCAGCAGCCTTGGGACAGGTTCTAACGAGCAGTACTTC

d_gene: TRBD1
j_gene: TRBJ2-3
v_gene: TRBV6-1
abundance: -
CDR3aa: CASRGDRAYTDTQYF
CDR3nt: TGTGCCAGCAGGGGGGACAGGGCCTACACAGATACGCAGTATTTT

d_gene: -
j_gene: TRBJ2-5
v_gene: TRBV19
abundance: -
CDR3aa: CATGVTLWETQYF
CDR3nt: TGTGCCACCGGGGTTACCCTATGGGAGACCCAGTACTTC

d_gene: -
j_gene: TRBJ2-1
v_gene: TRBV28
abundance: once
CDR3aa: CASSTLGRGGYNEQFF
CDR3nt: TGTGCCAGCAGTACATTGGGGAGGGGGGGTTACAATGAGCAGTTCTTC

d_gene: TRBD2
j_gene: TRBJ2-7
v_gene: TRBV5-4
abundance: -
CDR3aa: CASSFGLAGVYEQYF
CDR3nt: TGTGCCAGCAGCTTCGGACTAGCGGGAGTCTACGAGCAGTACTTC

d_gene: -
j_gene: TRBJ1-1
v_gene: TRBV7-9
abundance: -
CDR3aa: CASRQTGMNTEAFF
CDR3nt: TGTGCCAGCAGGCAAACAGGGATGAACACTGAAGCTTTCTTT

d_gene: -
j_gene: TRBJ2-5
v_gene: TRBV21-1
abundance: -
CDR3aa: CASSKAIAPGETQYF
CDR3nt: TGTGCCAGCAGCAAAGCGATAGCGCCCGGGGAGACCCAGTACTTC

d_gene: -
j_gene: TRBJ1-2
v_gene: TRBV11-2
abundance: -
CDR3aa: CASSLVGQNYGYTF
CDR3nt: TGTGCCAGCAGCTTAGTTGGGCAGAACTATGGCTACACCTTC

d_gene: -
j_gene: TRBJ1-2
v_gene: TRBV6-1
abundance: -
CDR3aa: CASSSTGTVNYGYTF
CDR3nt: TGTGCCAGCAGTAGTACAGGTACTGTTAACTATGGCTACACCTTC

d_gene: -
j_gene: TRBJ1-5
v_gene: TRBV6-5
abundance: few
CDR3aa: CASSKSQRQPQHF
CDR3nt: TGTGCCAGCAGCAAGAGTCAGCGGCAGCCCCAGCATTTT

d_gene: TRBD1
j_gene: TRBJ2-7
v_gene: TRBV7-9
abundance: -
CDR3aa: CASSFLPGQGEDEQYF
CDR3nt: TGTGCCAGCAGCTTTTTGCCGGGACAGGGGGAAGACGAGCAGTACTTC

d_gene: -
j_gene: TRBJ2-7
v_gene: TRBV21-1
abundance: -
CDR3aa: CASSKVPYEQYF
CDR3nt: TGTGCCAGCAGCAAAGTCCCCTACGAGCAGTACTTC

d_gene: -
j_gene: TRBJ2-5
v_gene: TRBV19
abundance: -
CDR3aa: CASSLTGRPWETQYF
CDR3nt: TGTGCCAGTAGCCTAACAGGACGGCCTTGGGAGACCCAGTACTTC

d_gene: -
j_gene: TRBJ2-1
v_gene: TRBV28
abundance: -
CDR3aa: CASSLFTPAKNEQFF
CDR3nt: TGTGCCAGCAGTTTATTTACCCCCGCAAAAAATGAGCAGTTCTTC

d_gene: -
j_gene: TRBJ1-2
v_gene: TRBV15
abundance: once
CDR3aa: CATSRDPFEYGYTF
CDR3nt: TGTGCCACCAGCAGAGACCCGTTTGAGTATGGCTACACCTTC

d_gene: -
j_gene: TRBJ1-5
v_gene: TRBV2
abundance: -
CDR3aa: CASSEVIGSISQHF
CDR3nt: TGTGCCAGCAGTGAGGTAATAGGGTCCATTTCCCAGCATTTT

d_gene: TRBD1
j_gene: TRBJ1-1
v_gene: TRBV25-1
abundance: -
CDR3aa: CASSGQGITEAFF
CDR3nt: TGTGCCAGCAGTGGACAGGGGATCACTGAAGCTTTCTTT

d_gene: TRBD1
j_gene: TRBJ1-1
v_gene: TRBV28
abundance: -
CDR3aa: CASRLGQGGTNTEAFF
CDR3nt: TGTGCCAGCAGACTCGGACAGGGAGGCACGAACACTGAAGCTTTCTTT

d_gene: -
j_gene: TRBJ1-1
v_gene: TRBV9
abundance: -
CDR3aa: CASSVTGRGEAFF
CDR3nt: TGTGCCAGCAGCGTTACAGGTCGTGGTGAAGCTTTCTTT

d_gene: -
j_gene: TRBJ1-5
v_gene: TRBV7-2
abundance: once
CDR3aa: CASSRSALSGSNQPQHF
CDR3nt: TGTGCCAGCAGCCGGAGCGCCCTTTCAGGTAGCAATCAGCCCCAGCATTTT

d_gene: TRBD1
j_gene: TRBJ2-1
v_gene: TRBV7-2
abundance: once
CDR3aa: CASTPTGGSYNEQFF
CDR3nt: TGTGCCAGCACCCCAACAGGGGGCTCCTACAATGAGCAGTTCTTC

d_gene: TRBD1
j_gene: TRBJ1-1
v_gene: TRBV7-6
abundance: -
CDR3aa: CASSQHPGQGKNTEAFF
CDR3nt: TGTGCCAGCAGCCAACATCCGGGACAGGGTAAGAACACTGAAGCTTTCTTT

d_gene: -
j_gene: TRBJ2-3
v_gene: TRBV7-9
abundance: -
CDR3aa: CASSLVLKNTDTQYF
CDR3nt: TGTGCCAGCAGCTTAGTTTTGAAGAACACAGATACGCAGTATTTT

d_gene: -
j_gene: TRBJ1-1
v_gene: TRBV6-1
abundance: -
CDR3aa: CASSVAGRDTEAFF
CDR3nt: TGTGCCAGCAGTGTTGCAGGGAGAGACACTGAAGCTTTCTTT

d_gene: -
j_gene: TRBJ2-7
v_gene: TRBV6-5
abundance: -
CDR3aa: CASSLGGPSSYEQYF
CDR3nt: TGTGCCAGCAGTTTAGGCGGACCGAGCTCCTACGAGCAGTACTTC

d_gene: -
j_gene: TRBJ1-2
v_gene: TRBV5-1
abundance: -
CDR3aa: CASSGNYGYTF
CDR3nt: TGCGCCAGCAGCGGAAACTATGGCTACACCTTC

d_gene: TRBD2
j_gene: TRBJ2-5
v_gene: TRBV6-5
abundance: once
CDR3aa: CATQKNSGRAETQYF
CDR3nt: TGTGCCACCCAAAAGAATAGCGGGAGGGCGGAGACCCAGTACTTC

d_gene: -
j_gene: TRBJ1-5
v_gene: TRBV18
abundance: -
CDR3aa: CASSPQGDSNQPQHF
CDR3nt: TGTGCCAGCTCACCACAGGGGGATAGCAATCAGCCCCAGCATTTT

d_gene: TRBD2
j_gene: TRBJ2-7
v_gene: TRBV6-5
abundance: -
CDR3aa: CASSYTGRPGDEQYF
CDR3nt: TGTGCCAGCAGTTATACCGGGAGGCCGGGCGACGAGCAGTACTTC

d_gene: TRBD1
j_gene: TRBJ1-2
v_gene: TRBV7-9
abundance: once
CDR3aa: CASSDDRGANYGYTF
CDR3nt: TGTGCCAGCAGCGACGACAGGGGAGCTAACTATGGCTACACCTTC

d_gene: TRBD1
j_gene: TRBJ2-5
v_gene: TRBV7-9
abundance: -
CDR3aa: CASSPLGQGEETQYF
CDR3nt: TGTGCCAGCAGCCCCCTAGGACAGGGGGAAGAGACCCAGTACTTC

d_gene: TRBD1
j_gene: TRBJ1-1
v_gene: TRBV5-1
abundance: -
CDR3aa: CASTPGQRNTEAFF
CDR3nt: TGCGCCAGCACCCCGGGACAGAGGAACACTGAAGCTTTCTTT

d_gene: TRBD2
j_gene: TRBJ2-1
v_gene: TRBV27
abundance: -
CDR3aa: CASSQRIAGSSYNEQFF
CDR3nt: TGTGCCAGCAGCCAAAGAATAGCGGGGAGCTCCTACAATGAGCAGTTCTTC

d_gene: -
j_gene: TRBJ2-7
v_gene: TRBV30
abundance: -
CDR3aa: CAWNSGRTTTYEQYF
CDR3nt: TGTGCCTGGAACTCTGGAAGGACTACTACTTACGAGCAGTACTTC

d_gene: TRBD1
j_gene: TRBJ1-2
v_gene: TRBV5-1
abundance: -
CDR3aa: CASSLGTGNGYTF
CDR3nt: TGCGCCAGCAGCTTGGGGACAGGGAACGGCTACACCTTC

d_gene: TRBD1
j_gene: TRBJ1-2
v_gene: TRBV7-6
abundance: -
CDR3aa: CASSSGTDPNYGYTF
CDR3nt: TGTGCCAGCAGTTCAGGGACAGATCCTAACTATGGCTACACCTTC

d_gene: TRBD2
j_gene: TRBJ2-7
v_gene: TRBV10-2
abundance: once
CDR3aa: CASSSGSGYEQYF
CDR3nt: TGCGCCAGCAGCAGCGGGAGTGGGTACGAGCAGTACTTC

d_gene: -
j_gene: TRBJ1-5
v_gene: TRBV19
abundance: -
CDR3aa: CASSPLPLSNQPQHF
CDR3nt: TGTGCCAGTAGTCCCCTTCCACTTAGCAATCAGCCCCAGCATTTT

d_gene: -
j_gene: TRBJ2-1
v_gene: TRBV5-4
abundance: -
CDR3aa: CASSLTVSNEQFF
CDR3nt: TGTGCCAGCAGCTTGACAGTGAGCAATGAGCAGTTCTTC

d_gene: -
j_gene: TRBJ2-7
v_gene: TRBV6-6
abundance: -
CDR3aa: CASSPRTNEQYF
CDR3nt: TGTGCCAGCAGTCCGCGGACAAACGAGCAGTACTTC

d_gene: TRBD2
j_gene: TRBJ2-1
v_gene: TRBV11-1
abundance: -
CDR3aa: CASRKQGTSGQQFF
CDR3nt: TGTGCCAGCAGGAAACAGGGGACTAGCGGGCAGCAGTTCTTC

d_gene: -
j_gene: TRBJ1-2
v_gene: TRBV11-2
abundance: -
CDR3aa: CASSPRVGGSDGYTF
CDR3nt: TGTGCCAGCAGCCCGAGGGTCGGGGGCTCGGATGGCTACACCTTC

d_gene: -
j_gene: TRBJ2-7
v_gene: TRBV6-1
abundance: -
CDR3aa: CASSERRQDFSYEQYF
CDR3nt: TGTGCCAGCAGTGAACGGCGACAGGACTTCTCCTACGAGCAGTACTTC

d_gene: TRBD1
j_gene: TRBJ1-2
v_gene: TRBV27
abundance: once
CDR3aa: CASSLRDSSVYGYTF
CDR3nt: TGTGCCAGCAGTTTACGGGACAGCTCGGTCTATGGCTACACCTTC

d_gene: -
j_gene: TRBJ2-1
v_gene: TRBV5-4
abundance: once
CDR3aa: CASSLVGGLGDEQFF
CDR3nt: TGTGCCAGCAGCTTGGTAGGCGGGCTCGGGGATGAGCAGTTCTTC

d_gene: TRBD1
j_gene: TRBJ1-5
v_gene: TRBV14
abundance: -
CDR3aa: CASSQDARGLRQPQHF
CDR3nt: TGTGCCAGCAGCCAAGATGCCAGGGGGCTCCGTCAGCCCCAGCATTTT

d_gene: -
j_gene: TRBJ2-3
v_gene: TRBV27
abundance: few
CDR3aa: CASSPPGPRETQYF
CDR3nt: TGTGCCAGCAGTCCCCCCGGGCCCCGTGAGACGCAGTATTTT

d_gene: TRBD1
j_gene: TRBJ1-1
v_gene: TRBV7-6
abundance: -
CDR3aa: CASSLGTGANTEAFF
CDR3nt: TGTGCCAGCAGCCTGGGGACAGGCGCAAACACTGAAGCTTTCTTT

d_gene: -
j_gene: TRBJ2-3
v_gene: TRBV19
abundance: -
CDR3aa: CASTSTGGSGADTQYF
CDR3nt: TGTGCCAGTACCTCGACTGGGGGGAGTGGCGCAGATACGCAGTATTTT

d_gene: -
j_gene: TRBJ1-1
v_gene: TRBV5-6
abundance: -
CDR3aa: CASSKNTEAFF
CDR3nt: TGTGCCAGCAGCAAGAACACTGAAGCTTTCTTT

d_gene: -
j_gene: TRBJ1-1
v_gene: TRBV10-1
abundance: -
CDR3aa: CASSWGPNTEAFF
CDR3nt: TGCGCCAGCAGTTGGGGCCCGAACACTGAAGCTTTCTTT

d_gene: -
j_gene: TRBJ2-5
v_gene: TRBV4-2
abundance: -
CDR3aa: CASSQTRLGETQYF
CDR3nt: TGTGCCAGCAGCCAGACGCGGCTAGGCGAGACCCAGTACTTC

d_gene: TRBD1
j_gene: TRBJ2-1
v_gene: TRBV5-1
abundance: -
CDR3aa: CASSPTDRGPYNEQFF
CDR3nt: TGCGCCAGCAGCCCGACCGACAGGGGGCCCTACAATGAGCAGTTCTTC

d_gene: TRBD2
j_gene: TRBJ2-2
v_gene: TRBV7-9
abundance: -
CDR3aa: CASSLMVISGSSTGELFF
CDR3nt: TGTGCCAGCAGCTTAATGGTAATCAGCGGGAGTTCGACCGGGGAGCTGTTTTTT

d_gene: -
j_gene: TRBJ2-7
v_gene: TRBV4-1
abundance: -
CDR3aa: CASSQAVGGTTVSYEQYF
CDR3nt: TGCGCCAGCAGCCAAGCAGTAGGTGGGACGACCGTTTCCTACGAGCAGTACTTC

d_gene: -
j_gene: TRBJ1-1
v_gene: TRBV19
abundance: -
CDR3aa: CASSTGYTEAFF
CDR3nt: TGTGCCAGTAGTACAGGGTACACTGAAGCTTTCTTT

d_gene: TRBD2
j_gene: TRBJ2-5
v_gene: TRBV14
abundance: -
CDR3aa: CASRRTSGNVETQYF
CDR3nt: TGTGCCAGCAGAAGGACTAGCGGGAACGTTGAGACCCAGTACTTC

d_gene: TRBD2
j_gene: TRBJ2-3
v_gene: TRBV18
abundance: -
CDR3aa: CASSPKTGLAGVLTDTQYF
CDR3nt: TGTGCCAGCTCACCAAAAACCGGACTAGCGGGAGTTTTAACAGATACGCAGTATTTT